This T cell receptor (beta chain) derives from a study of molecular identifiers for immune sequencing clone quantification. Study findings and constraints: Over 97% of effector molecules, yet under 1% of naive-cell molecules, were held by clones above 20 RNA copies. Sizes of highly expanded clones could be underestimated through identical TCRs sharing a barcode.

The V gene lost 5 bases and the J gene lost 4 bases, with 7 bases spanning the gap. There are 12 residues in the CDR3. Germline-derived CDR1 and CDR2 are PRHDT and FYEKMQ (reference sequence). Naive CD8 T cells were sorted, and the gate applied was CD8+CD4-CCR7+CD45RA+. Previously published methods and listed TCR primers were used for the bulk TCR libraries. From the PCR reads, TCRdb called clonotypes with MiXCR, one entry per CDR3 protein. The table includes approximately 630,000 distinct CDR3 sequences, approximately 24% detected once. This clonotype was detected ten times or more. Its antigen is not identified.

The material sequenced was naive CD8+ T cells from blood, with Jurkat cell RNA spiked in. Subset here: FACS-sorted CD8+CD4-CCR7+CD45RA+ naive T cells. This chain joins TRBV13 and TRBJ2-3; the D call may be TRBD1 or TRBD2 (5 bases each). The clonotype comes from a human donor in good health. Some libraries in this study had Jurkat cell RNA spiked in. The CDR3 DNA is TGTGCCAGCAGCGTGGGGGCAGATACGCAGTATTTT. The encoded protein is CASSVGADTQYF.